The clone carrying this TCR beta chain has ten or more counts. Its antigen is undetermined. The germline V gene has CDR1 SGDLS and CDR2 YYNGEE. The CDR3 spans 15 residues. V gave up 4 bases and J gave up 5 bases, with 16 bases separating them. The data were obtained in a study of T cells after yellow fever vaccination. For the study at large: Fractions low in cell number were prepared with SMART-Seq v4 Ultra Low Input. General study results and limits: Researchers report a weaker secondary response that nonetheless peaked faster, day 5 versus 15. Booster sampling recovered most clones from primary vaccination (under 97% CD4, roughly 86% CD8).

Synthesis of TCR cDNA relied on 5'RACE template switching, which attached a universal primer site and UMIs. TCRdb reprocessed the 5' RACE reads with MiXCR, giving one entry per CDR3 protein. The sample yields about 200,000 distinct CDR3 sequences, under 3.5% seen once. This material consisted of CD4+ T cells sorted from PBMCs, taken 10 days after the yellow fever booster vaccination. This clonotype originated in a man aged 18 to 29 who received the YFV17D yellow fever vaccine. J is TRBJ1-5 and V is TRBV9, with D uncertain. CDR3 loop: CASSPHGENHQPQHF. The CDR3 DNA reads as TGTGCCAGCAGCCCCCACGGGGAGAACCATCAGCCCCAGCATTTT.